Shown below are 13 T cell receptor beta chains from a single sample sequenced in a study of early T cells in non-severe SARS-CoV-2 infection. In TCRdb, the 5' RACE reads were re-called with MiXCR into one record per CDR3 protein. The repertoire holds 35,000 to 45,000 distinct CDR3 sequences, with approximately 6.1% as singletons. Sequenced material: whole blood, taken at baseline. The receptors here all came from an adult who was a healthcare worker with PCR-confirmed SARS-CoV-2 infection or an uninfected control (not recorded which).

This rearrangement joins TRBV18 to TRBJ2-2; 7 bases line up with TRBD1. Germline V CDR1 and CDR2: KGHSH, LQKENI. The CDR3 has 17 residues. With V trimmed by 3 bases and J by 1 base, 8 bases remained unmatched. The CDR3 here is CASSPRQGQGNTGELFF. The CDR3 nucleotides read TGTGCCAGCTCACCTCGACAGGGCCAGGGGAACACCGGGGAGCTGTTTTTT.

V is TRBV18 and J is TRBJ1-1; D is unclear. The germline V gene encodes CDR1 KGHSH and CDR2 LQKENI. The CDR3 runs 13 residues. Trimming removed 0 bases at V and 1 base at J, with 3 bases between. The CDR3, as DNA: TGTGCCAGCTCACCACCGACGAACACTGAAGCTTTCTTT. Encoded protein: CASSPPTNTEAFF. Supplemented by reference TRBV18 and TRBJ1-1, the full variable domain reads NAGVMQNPRHLVRRRGQEARLRCSPMKGHSHVYWYRQLPEEGLKFMVYLQKENIIDESGMPKERFSAEFPKEGPSILRIQQVVRGDSAAYFCASSPPTNTEAFFGQGTRLTVV.

This clonotype was counted at least ten times. This chain links TRBV6-2 or TRBV6-3 with TRBJ1-1, with 11 bases identical to TRBD1. CDR3 size: 15 residues. J gave up 8 bases and V 6 bases, and 11 bases lay outside the gene matches. Germline V gene lookup returns CDR1 MNHEY and CDR2 SVGEGT. This chain's CDR3 is CASRRLPGQGGEAFF. The CDR3 bases are TGTGCCAGCAGGAGACTGCCGGGACAGGGGGGAGAAGCTTTCTTT.

This clonotype was picked up many times. The rearrangement joins TRBV24-1 to TRBJ1-2; D remains unclear. Trimming took off 4 bases at V and 7 bases at J, with 9 bases between the two ends. The length of the CDR3 is 12 residues. CDR1 KGHDR and CDR2 SFDVKD come from the germline V gene. CDR3 nucleotide sequence: TGTGCCACCAGTGACCCAAACACTGGCTACACCTTC. This sequence encodes CATSDPNTGYTF.

This clonotype has a count of ten or more. V usage is TRBV7-9 and J usage is TRBJ2-2; the D gene is possibly TRBD2 (6 bases). The CDR3 consists of 15 residues. Trimming left V 5 bases short and J 6 bases short, with 16 bases between. From germline, CDR1 is SEHNR and CDR2 FQNEAQ (reference sequence). CDR3 protein: CASSRREFGPGELFF. CDR3 bases: TGTGCCAGCAGCCGCCGGGAGTTTGGGCCCGGGGAGCTGTTTTTT.

This clonotype was recorded at least ten times. The V call is TRBV6-5, the J call TRBJ1-1; the D is unclear. Germline CDR1 and CDR2: MNHEY and SVGAGI. V gave up 7 bases and J gave up 1 base, with 16 bases separating them. The CDR3 has 15 amino acids. The CDR3 here is CASTAGSWRNTEAFF. CDR3 nucleotide sequence: TGTGCCAGCACCGCCGGGTCCTGGCGGAACACTGAAGCTTTCTTT.

The sample holds many counts of this clonotype. V usage is TRBV6-1 and J usage is TRBJ2-1; 8 bases agree with TRBD1. CDR3 length: 15 residues. V shed 3 bases, J shed 1 base, and the junction held 2 bases outside the gene matches. Germline V gene sequence: CDR1 MNHNS, CDR2 SASEGT. CDR3: CASSERTGSYNEQFF. CDR3 coding DNA: TGTGCCAGCAGTGAGAGGACAGGGTCCTACAATGAGCAGTTCTTC.

This clonotype appeared many times. One junction end disagrees with the germline gene, perhaps due to a read error. V is TRBV7-9 and J is TRBJ1-2, with D perhaps TRBD1 (6 bases). CDR3 size: 12 residues. The germline V gene encodes CDR1 SEHNR and CDR2 FQNEAQ (reference sequence). CDR3 sequence reads: CASSLSSNRVNF. CDR3 bases: TGTGCCAGCAGCTTATCTTCTAACAGGGTGAACTTC.

The table lists this clonotype with a few counts. The V and J genes are TRBV18 and TRBJ1-5; D is unclear. The germline V gene has CDR1 KGHSH and CDR2 LQKENI. V was trimmed by 3 bases and J by 0 bases, leaving 9 bases between them. This CDR3 is 15 amino acids long. The CDR3 protein is CASSPDGYSNQPQHF. CDR3 DNA: TGTGCCAGCTCACCGGACGGTTATAGCAATCAGCCCCAGCATTTT.

This clonotype was observed a handful of times. This rearrangement joins TRBV6-2 or TRBV6-3 to TRBJ2-1; maybe TRBD2 (6 bases). Germline V gene data show CDR1 as MNHEY and CDR2 as SVGEGT. This CDR3 has 16 residues. Trimming took 6 bases from V and 4 from J, leaving 19 bases between them. CDR3 protein: CASRMPGGQLYNEQFF. In DNA, the CDR3 is TGTGCCAGCAGAATGCCTGGAGGGCAGCTTTACAATGAGCAGTTCTTC.

This clonotype was recorded at least ten times. The chain recombines TRBV6-6 with TRBJ2-3; TRBD2 matches 7 bases. CDR3 length: 16 amino acids. CDR1 and CDR2 from the germline V gene are MNHNY and SVGAGI (reference sequence). With 0 bases clipped from V and 5 bases from J, the junction kept 8 bases outside the gene matches. The CDR3 DNA sequence: TGTGCCAGCAGTTACTCCGTACGGGAGGATCGAGATACGCAGTATTTT. Residues: CASSYSVREDRDTQYF.

The table lists this clonotype with many counts. This rearrangement joins TRBV7-8 to TRBJ2-1; 14 bases fit TRBD2. The junction had 19 bases not matched to a gene; V was cut back by 8 bases and J by 4 bases. CDR3 length: 20 residues. Germline CDR1 is SGHVS and CDR2 is FQNEAQ. CDR3 DNA: TGTGCCAGCTCGTGGGAGCCCTGGGGACTAGCGGGAGAAGGGTACAATGAGCAGTTCTTC. Protein sequence: CASSWEPWGLAGEGYNEQFF.

There are a few counts of this clonotype. This chain uses TRBV7-8 with TRBJ2-7, with D perhaps TRBD2 (5 bases). CDR1 is SGHVS, CDR2 FQNEAQ, per germline. Trimming took 4 bases from V and 2 from J, leaving 15 bases between them. This CDR3 has 15 residues. The CDR3, as DNA: TGTGCCAGCAGCTCCCGGAGGTTGACAACCTACGAGCAGTACTTC. This translates into CASSSRRLTTYEQYF.